Following are 10 T cell receptor beta chains from one sample sequenced in a study of molecular identifiers for immune sequencing clone quantification. Via MiXCR, TCRdb re-called the PCR reads, giving one row per CDR3 protein. The sample records about 320,000 distinct CDR3 sequences, 20% to 25% being singletons. Sequencing used naive CD8+ T cells from blood, with Jurkat cell RNA spiked in. The sample's subset: FACS-sorted CD8+CD4-CCR7+CD45RA+ naive T cells. The receptor source for this set is a human donor in good health. Some libraries in this study had Jurkat cell RNA spiked in.

Only a few counts were recorded for this clonotype. The rearrangement joins TRBV28 to TRBJ2-3; 14 positions agree with TRBD2. This CDR3 has 17 amino acids. CDR1 and CDR2 from the germline V gene are MDHEN and SYDVKM. Trimming removed 5 bases from V and 1 base from J; junction bases left unmatched: 5. CDR3 DNA sequence: TGTGCCAGCAGTGAGGGACTAGCGGGAGTCGGCACAGATACGCAGTATTTT. This translates into CASSEGLAGVGTDTQYF.

This chain connects TRBV6-2 or TRBV6-3 to TRBJ2-3; unclear D gene. The CDR3 consists of 15 residues. V was pared by 4 bases and J by 2 bases, with 13 bases between. Germline V gene data show CDR1 as MNHEY and CDR2 as SVGEGT. The CDR3 reads CASSFEILHTDTQYF. The CDR3, as DNA: TGTGCCAGCAGTTTCGAGATATTACACACAGATACGCAGTATTTT.

In the case of this clonotype: A clone one base away is much larger, so this may be a read error. The CDR3 end shows no conserved phenylalanine or tryptophan, and so a read error is likely. This chain links TRBV5-1 with TRBJ2-7; D gene uncertain. V was shortened by 6 bases and J by 2 bases, with 6 bases between the two germline ends. The CDR3 has 11 amino acids. The germline V gene encodes CDR1 SGHRS and CDR2 YFSETQ. Here the CDR3 DNA reads TGCGCCAGCAAAGCCGCCTACGAGCAGTACTCC. It encodes CASKAAYEQYS.

This clonotype came up many times. The chain joins TRBV15 to TRBJ2-7; D not resolved. The CDR3 length is 11 residues. V lost 3 bases, J lost 4 bases, and 4 bases lay in between. CDR1 is LNHNV and CDR2 is YYDKDF in the germline V gene (reference sequence). The CDR3 loop reads CATSSGYEQYF. The CDR3 DNA follows: TGTGCCACCAGCAGCGGGTACGAGCAGTACTTC.

This clonotype was recorded at least ten times. In DNA, the CDR3 is TGTGCCAGCAGGTCAAAGTACCAAGAGACCCAGTACTTC. Its protein product is CASRSKYQETQYF. V is TRBV5-6 and J is TRBJ2-5; no clear D. The CDR3 length is 13 residues. CDR1 is SGHDT, CDR2 YYEEEE, per germline. V gave up 5 bases and J gave up 0 bases, with 8 bases separating them.

V gene TRBV6-2 or TRBV6-3 combines with J gene TRBJ1-1, with a possible D match to TRBD1 (5 bases). Germline loops: CDR1 MNHEY, CDR2 SVGEGT. Trimming shortened V by 2 bases and J by 3 bases, and 19 bases separated the two germline ends. This CDR3 spans 17 amino acids. The CDR3 loop reads CASSYPYDGGADTEAFF. For the CDR3, the DNA is TGTGCCAGCAGTTACCCCTATGATGGGGGAGCGGACACTGAAGCTTTCTTT.

This clonotype came up many times. This chain joins TRBV6-1 and TRBJ1-2; D is undetermined. V lost 6 bases and J lost 8, with 13 bases in between. Germline V gene lookup returns CDR1 MNHNS and CDR2 SASEGT. This CDR3 region has 12 residues. The CDR3 protein is CASRVLVEGYTF. The CDR3 coding sequence is TGTGCCAGCAGAGTTCTGGTAGAGGGCTACACCTTC.

This clonotype showed up many times. The rearrangement uses TRBV28 and TRBJ2-6; D is unresolved. This CDR3 is built from 13 residues. Germline V gene data show CDR1 as MDHEN and CDR2 as SYDVKM. Trimming stripped 2 bases from V and 3 bases from J, with 2 bases between. CDR3 DNA: TGTGCCAGCAGTTTAGGTGGGGCCAACGTCCTGACTTTC. Its translation is CASSLGGANVLTF.

Comments on this clonotype: The germline gene is not matched at one end of the junction; a read error may be the cause. V usage is TRBV30 and J usage is TRBJ1-6, with D tentatively TRBD1 (5 bases). The germline CDR1 and CDR2 sequences are GTSNPN and SVGIG (reference sequence). The CDR3 sequence is 13 residues long. The CDR3 is CTWRAGFSSPLHF. The CDR3 nucleotides are TGTACCTGGAGGGCAGGGTTCAGTTCACCCCTCCACTTT.

Details on this clonotype: This may come from a read error, since a much larger clone is one base off. The V call is TRBV29-1, the J call TRBJ2-3; 7 bases line up with TRBD2. The CDR3 runs 16 residues. V lost 7 bases, J lost 0 bases, and 13 bases stayed unmatched. Germline CDR1 is SQVTM and CDR2 is ANQGSEA. This CDR3 is CSAEGPAGTSTDTQYF. The DNA of the CDR3 is TGCAGCGCTGAGGGACCAGCGGGGACTAGCACAGATACGCAGTATTTT.